Here is one TCR beta chain with its context. Its specificity is unknown. The protocol was immunoSEQ multiplex PCR, while the TCRdb copy is restricted to in-frame clones and leaves out a portion. The table records approximately 190,000 clones, roughly 93% of them present only once. This CDR3 is built from 14 residues. V was pared by 11 bases and J by 0 bases, with 17 bases between. Per the germline V gene, CDR1 is MNHEY and CDR2 is SVGAGI. The source of the sample is a study of T cell responses to AZD1222 COVID-19 vaccine. General study points: Donors, mostly white British, included more females; clonal diversity was possibly underestimated. Spike-spanning, vaccine-associated CD4 TCRs were dominant at 160-218 and 743-854.

The sequenced sample was peripheral blood, obtained on day 0 of AZD1222 vaccination. The sequence came from an adult in good health. V and J are TRBV6-5 and TRBJ2-7; TRBD1 or TRBD2 may be the D gene (5 bases each). CDR3 coding DNA: TGTGCCCATAAACGAACAGGAGGCTCCTACGAGCAGTACTTC. Translating it yields CAHKRTGGSYEQYF.